These T cell receptor beta chains were read from a single sample in a study of PD-1 blockade in classical Hodgkin lymphoma. Generated by immunoSEQ multiplex PCR, the TCRdb table keeps only in-frame clones and is missing some. The repertoire consists of 13,000 or so clones, with roughly 83% occurring once and the leading ten covering about 0.93%. This specimen consisted of CD4+ T cells from blood, obtained before the fourth cycle of nivolumab. All receptors derive from a human donor with classical Hodgkin lymphoma. The CDR3 runs from the conserved cysteine through the conserved F or W. Each record gives: J gene, D gene, V gene, clone size, CDR3 protein, CDR3 DNA. The D gene is left open where the match is weak. Rows may omit the clone size; those that give it use once, few, many or a size class.

TRBJ2-2	-	TRBV4-1	-	CASSRPDSPAQVKTGELFF	TGCGCCAGCAGCCGACCGGACAGCCCGGCGCAAGTGAAGACCGGGGAGCTGTTTTTT
TRBJ1-3	-	TRBV7-3	-	CASSPGGGNTIYF	TGTGCCAGCAGTCCCGGGGGCGGAAACACCATATATTTT
TRBJ2-7	-	TRBV7-9	-	CASSNQQGKGYEQYF	TGTGCCAGCAGCAATCAACAGGGAAAGGGTTACGAGCAGTACTTC
TRBJ2-7	TRBD2	TRBV5-1	-	CASSQAEIAGGFEQYF	TGCGCCAGCAGTCAGGCTGAGATAGCGGGAGGGTTCGAGCAGTACTTC
TRBJ2-1	-	TRBV5-4	-	CASSLFDNEQFF	TGTGCCAGCAGCTTGTTTGACAATGAGCAGTTCTTC
TRBJ1-1	-	TRBV2	few	CACRRTANTEAFF	TGTGCCTGTAGACGGACAGCGAACACTGAAGCTTTCTTT
TRBJ2-1	-	TRBV30	-	CAWSRSSKRVYNEQFF	TGTGCCTGGAGTCGGTCCTCTAAGCGGGTCTACAATGAGCAGTTCTTC
TRBJ2-7	-	TRBV27	-	CASSFPGSFQQYF	TGTGCCAGCAGTTTTCCAGGGTCTTTTCAGCAGTACTTC
TRBJ2-3	-	TRBV4-3	-	CASSQDRNTDTQYF	TGCGCCAGCAGCCAAGATCGTAACACAGATACGCAGTATTTT
TRBJ2-4	-	TRBV18	-	CASSPEQPLAKNIQYF	TGTGCCAGCTCACCAGAACAGCCTCTAGCCAAAAACATTCAGTACTTC
TRBJ1-1	-	TRBV21-1	few	CASSKEAGELGTEAFF	TGTGCCAGCAGCAAAGAGGCAGGGGAGTTAGGCACTGAAGCTTTCTTT
TRBJ1-3	-	TRBV4-3	-	CASSQAVGLGRGSGNTIYF	TGCGCCAGCAGCCAAGCGGTGGGACTTGGGCGGGGCTCTGGAAACACCATATATTTT
TRBJ2-3	-	TRBV7-9	-	CASSPGLALSTDTQYF	TGTGCCAGCAGCCCTGGTCTAGCCCTAAGCACAGATACGCAGTATTTT
TRBJ2-3	-	TRBV9	-	CASSVATGTQGTDTQYF	TGTGCCAGCAGCGTAGCCACCGGGACCCAAGGCACAGATACGCAGTATTTT
TRBJ1-2	-	TRBV2	few	CASKFPGGKSIYGYTF	TGTGCCAGCAAGTTCCCGGGGGGGAAGTCAATCTACGGCTACACCTTC
TRBJ1-2	-	TRBV5-4	-	CASSLRQIYGYTF	TGTGCCAGCAGCTTGAGGCAGATCTATGGCTACACCTTC
TRBJ2-2	-	TRBV7-3	-	CASSFRNDGGELFF	TGTGCCAGCAGCTTTAGGAACGATGGGGGGGAGCTGTTTTTT
TRBJ2-5	-	TRBV29-1	-	CSVEETQYF	TGCAGCGTTGAAGAGACCCAGTACTTC
TRBJ2-3	TRBD2	TRBV9	-	CASSITSGNAVDTQYF	TGTGCCAGCAGCATAACTAGCGGTAACGCTGTGGATACGCAGTATTTT
TRBJ2-2	TRBD2	TRBV10-3	-	CAISEVREVGELFF	TGTGCCATCAGTGAGGTGCGGGAGGTCGGGGAGCTGTTTTTT
TRBJ2-7	TRBD1	TRBV7-2	-	CASSSAFRDRAYEQYF	TGTGCCAGCAGCTCCGCATTCCGGGACAGGGCATACGAGCAGTACTTC
TRBJ1-1	-	TRBV30	-	CAWRTQNTEAFF	TGTGCCTGGAGGACCCAGAACACTGAAGCTTTCTTT
TRBJ1-2	-	TRBV27	-	CASSLSSTGYGYTF	TGTGCCAGCAGTTTATCCTCGACTGGGTATGGCTACACCTTC
TRBJ1-2	-	TRBV5-4	-	CASSSEGVTGHGYTF	TGTGCCAGCAGCTCCGAGGGGGTAACCGGGCATGGCTACACCTTC
TRBJ2-1	TRBD2	TRBV18	-	CASSLRTSGGAGEQFF	TGTGCCAGCTCCCTAAGGACTAGCGGGGGAGCTGGTGAGCAGTTCTTC
TRBJ2-5	TRBD1	TRBV30	-	CAWSVPVRGPETQYF	TGTGCCTGGAGTGTACCCGTCAGGGGGCCTGAGACCCAGTACTTC
TRBJ1-2	-	TRBV5-6	few	CASSFVGRGNYGYTF	TGTGCCAGCAGCTTTGTGGGGCGGGGAAACTATGGCTACACCTTC
TRBJ1-5	-	TRBV19	-	CASKPTGLNQPQHF	TGTGCCAGTAAGCCGACGGGGCTTAATCAGCCCCAGCATTTT
TRBJ2-7	TRBD2	TRBV28	-	CASSLGLAGGLSYEQYF	TGTGCCAGCAGCCTCGGACTAGCGGGAGGCCTCTCCTACGAGCAGTACTTC
TRBJ1-4	-	TRBV2	-	CASSETGSSNEKLFF	TGTGCCAGCAGTGAAACGGGGAGTTCTAATGAAAAACTGTTTTTT
TRBJ2-3	-	TRBV5-4	-	CASSPEASVGDTQYF	TGTGCCAGCAGCCCTGAAGCCTCAGTTGGAGATACGCAGTATTTT
TRBJ2-7	-	TRBV13	-	CASSLGTVGGKAYEQYF	TGTGCCAGCAGCCTAGGGACAGTGGGAGGGAAGGCCTACGAGCAGTACTTC
TRBJ2-5	-	TRBV30	-	CAWSGETQYF	TGTGCCTGGAGTGGGGAGACCCAGTACTTC
TRBJ2-7	TRBD1	TRBV5-1	-	CASSQTGGEYEQYF	TGCGCCAGCAGCCAGACAGGGGGCGAGTACGAGCAGTACTTC
TRBJ1-4	-	TRBV5-1	-	CASSPTGPLGEKLFF	TGCGCCAGCAGCCCTACAGGGCCTCTAGGTGAAAAACTGTTTTTT
TRBJ1-2	TRBD1	TRBV7-2	-	CASSPPGTGAVVYTF	TGTGCCAGCAGCCCCCCCGGGACAGGGGCCGTTGTCTACACCTTC
TRBJ2-5	-	TRBV28	-	CASSLSVETQYF	TGTGCCAGCAGTTTATCAGTAGAGACCCAGTACTTC
TRBJ2-7	TRBD1	TRBV30	-	CAWRSRDRVFRGRYEQYF	TGTGCCTGGAGATCCCGGGACAGGGTTTTTAGGGGGCGGTACGAGCAGTACTTC
TRBJ2-1	-	TRBV30	-	CAWNIGPYNEQFF	TGTGCCTGGAACATCGGTCCCTACAATGAGCAGTTCTTC
TRBJ2-1	TRBD2	TRBV4-1	-	CASSQGKAGVGSSYNEQFF	TGCGCCAGCAGCCAGGGAAAAGCGGGAGTGGGGAGCTCCTACAATGAGCAGTTCTTC